This T cell receptor beta chain was found in a study of blood T cells in healthy people across ages. A second PCR of about 6 to 12 cycles used a sample-barcoded 5' primer and a J-beta primer mix. A template-switch adaptor containing 12 random nucleotides labeled each cDNA molecule. TCRdb re-derived calls from the 5' RACE reads in MiXCR, one entry per CDR3 protein. The sample has hundreds of thousands of distinct CDR3 sequences; about 53% are singletons. Findings of the study overall: More naive CD4+ cells and higher diversity marked long-lived donors relative to aged donors. Unsorted PBMC material precluded a definitive naive versus antigen-experienced comparison. Strongly correlated with naive T cell percentage was TCR beta diversity.

As for this clonotype: Its antigen is still unknown.

Material: blood. The source is a man at least 80 years old in good health.

CDR3 sequence (DNA): TGTGCCACCAGCTCCCGGACTGGCTTCGACTACGAGCAGTACTTC. Protein: CATSSRTGFDYEQYF. The V call is TRBV15, the J call TRBJ2-7; D is possibly TRBD2 (5 bases). The CDR3 is made up of 15 amino acids. The V end lost 5 bases, the J end lost 3 bases, and 17 bases lay between the germline ends. Germline CDR1 LNHNV, CDR2 YYDKDF (reference sequence).